One T cell receptor (beta chain) is described in this entry. The sample belongs to a study of monozygotic twins with inflammatory bowel disease. For each CDR3 protein, TCRdb gives one entry from its re-call of the 5' RACE reads, without DNA. The table for this sample gives more than 300,000 distinct CDR3 sequences. The CDR3 spans 14 residues. Germline lookup yields CDR1 SGHVT and CDR2 SQSDAQ. V gene TRBV7-4 combines with J gene TRBJ2-7; TCRdb outputs TRBD1, but without DNA this stays unchecked. The sample comprised blood. The receptor's source is a human donor with ulcerative colitis or Crohn's disease, or a healthy co-twin of an affected twin (not recorded which). The chain's CDR3 is CASSLLGDSYEQYF.